The 17 T cell receptor beta chains presented below share a single source sample, sequenced in a study of lymphopenia after photon versus proton radiotherapy (dated by TCRdb to the late 2010s). Library preparation used the immunoSEQ multiplex PCR assay. The source is immuneACCESS, and TCRdb retained only in-frame sequences with V and J called. Part of the clones is not carried over; for the studies checked, unresolved V genes explain less than half of this, and the remainder is unexplained. For this sample the table gives 68,000 or so clones, of which about nine tenths were detected only once. Less than 3.5% of the sample goes to the ten largest clones. The sample consisted of peripheral blood, taken from a patient treated with photon-based radiotherapy. The receptors originated from a woman between 70 and 85 years old with pancreatic cancer.

There are a few counts of this clone. The chain carries TRBV4-2 and TRBJ2-1; 9 bases fit TRBD1. This CDR3 has 13 amino acids. Trimming cost V 4 bases and J 7 bases; bases outside gene matches: 2. Germline-derived CDR1 and CDR2 are LGHNA and YNFKEQ. CDR3 region: CASSRDRVNEQFF. The CDR3 DNA follows: TGTGCCAGCAGCCGGGACAGGGTTAATGAGCAGTTCTTC.

The V call is TRBV14, the J call TRBJ1-2; 8 nucleotides match TRBD1. J gave up 7 bases and V 1 base, and 5 bases lay outside the gene matches. The CDR3 has 14 residues. CDR1 is SGHDN, CDR2 FVKESK, per germline. CDR3 DNA sequence: TGTGCCAGCAGCCAAGCTCAGGGGGCGGGTGGCTACACCTTC. It specifies CASSQAQGAGGYTF. The whole variable domain, filled in from reference TRBV14 and TRBJ1-2, reads EAGVTQFPSHSVIEKGQTVTLRCDPISGHDNLYWYRRVMGKEIKFLLHFVKESKQDESGMPNNRFLAERTGGTYSTLKVQPAELEDSGVYFCASSQAQGAGGYTFGSGTRLTVV.

This chain links TRBV6-4 with TRBJ2-1; D not resolved. The CDR3 spans 15 residues. CDR1 is MRHNA and CDR2 is SNTAGT in the germline V gene. V was shortened by 3 bases and J by 5 bases, with 14 bases between the two germline ends. The CDR3 reads CASSDIGRKNNEQFF. CDR3 nucleotide sequence: TGTGCCAGCAGTGATATAGGTCGGAAAAACAATGAGCAGTTCTTC.

The CDR3 here is CASSLSDRLNTEAFF. CDR3 coding DNA: TGTGCCAGCAGCCTTTCAGACAGATTGAACACTGAAGCTTTCTTT. J is TRBJ1-1 and V is TRBV7-9; a possible D gene is TRBD1 (5 bases). The CDR3 consists of 15 residues. V dropped 5 bases and J dropped 0 bases, with 13 bases sitting between them. Per the germline V gene, CDR1 is SEHNR and CDR2 is FQNEAQ (reference sequence).

This chain uses TRBV4-3 with TRBJ1-1; TRBD1 agrees at 7 bases. V lost 4 bases and J lost 4; bases outside the gene matches: 6. Germline-derived CDR1 and CDR2 are LGHNA and YSLEER. The CDR3 is made up of 14 amino acids. In nucleotides, the CDR3 is TGCGCCAGCAGCCCGGACAGGCGAGGCACTGAAGCTTTCTTT. Its protein product is CASSPDRRGTEAFF.

V is TRBV19 and J is TRBJ1-3, with 7 bases identical to TRBD1. The CDR3 has 14 residues. The germline V gene encodes CDR1 LNHDA and CDR2 SQIVND (reference sequence). After removal of 8 bases from V and 4 bases from J, the junction contained 8 bases not matched to a gene. This chain's CDR3 is CASSAGGSGNTIYF. The CDR3 coding sequence is TGTGCCAGTTCGGCAGGGGGGTCCGGAAACACCATATATTTT.

The J gene is TRBJ1-2, the V gene TRBV9; D unclear. Germline CDR1 and CDR2: SGDLS and YYNGEE. V gave up 7 bases and J gave up 1 base, with 11 bases separating them. The CDR3 sequence is 13 residues long. In nucleotides, the CDR3 is TGTGCCAGCGGGGAAGAGAATAACTATGGCTACACCTTC. This encodes CASGEENNYGYTF.

The count of this clone is one. The chain combines TRBV30 with TRBJ1-4, with 7 positions matching TRBD1. Germline V gives CDR1 GTSNPN, CDR2 SVGIG (reference sequence). Losses at the gene ends were 1 base for V and 4 bases for J; bases not matched to a gene: 3. This CDR3 comprises 14 residues. DNA for the CDR3: TGTGCCTGGAGTGCGGGACAGATTAATGAAAAACTGTTTTTT. This translates into CAWSAGQINEKLFF.

The V gene is TRBV4-1, the J gene TRBJ2-7; D might be TRBD1 (6 bases). Germline V gene lookup returns CDR1 MGHRA and CDR2 YSYEKL. V was clipped by 5 bases and J by 2 bases, with 16 bases between them. The CDR3 is 15 amino acids. CDR3 DNA sequence: TGCGCCAGCAGCATTCAGGGGAATACACCCTACGAGCAGTACTTC. Amino acid sequence: CASSIQGNTPYEQYF.

The CDR3 is CATRQGADTQYF. The CDR3 DNA follows: TGTGCCACTAGACAGGGCGCAGATACGCAGTATTTT. The chain recombines TRBV10-3 with TRBJ2-3, with 7 bases that match TRBD1. The CDR3 length is 12 residues. Germline-derived CDR1 and CDR2 are ENHRY and SYGVKD. J was trimmed by 4 bases and V by 10 bases; bases with no gene match: 5.

The chain recombines TRBV30 with TRBJ2-4; weak D call: TRBD2 (5 bases). This CDR3 has 11 residues. V shed 5 bases and J shed 5 bases, with 7 bases lying between them. Germline V gene lookup returns CDR1 GTSNPN and CDR2 SVGIG (reference sequence). The CDR3 DNA follows: TGTGCCTGGGCGGGCCAAAACATTCAGTACTTC. Its translation: CAWAGQNIQYF.

J is TRBJ2-3 and V is TRBV27; 11 nucleotides align to TRBD1. The CDR3 loop spans 16 amino acids. Trimming cost V 1 base and J 8 bases; bases outside gene matches: 8. CDR1 and CDR2 (germline): MNHEY, SMNVEV (reference sequence). The CDR3 loop reads CASSLLSGQGVGTQYF. CDR3 DNA sequence: TGTGCCAGCAGTTTATTGTCGGGACAGGGGGTGGGTACGCAGTATTTT.

The chain carries TRBV6-6 and TRBJ2-7; D uncertain. V was trimmed by 4 bases and J by 4 bases, leaving 14 bases between them. This CDR3 is built from 14 residues. Germline V gene lookup returns CDR1 MNHNY and CDR2 SVGAGI (reference sequence). CDR3 nucleotide sequence: TGTGCCAGCAGTTCGGATCGAACCGCTTACGAGCAGTACTTC. Amino acid sequence: CASSSDRTAYEQYF.

This clone was picked up one time. The chain is built from TRBV7-3 and TRBJ2-3; the D is unclear. Trimming took 1 base from V and 4 from J, leaving 6 bases between them. Germline assignment: CDR1 SGHTA and CDR2 FQGTGA. This CDR3 is 13 amino acids long. CDR3 protein: CASSLSPADTQYF. The CDR3 bases are TGTGCCAGCAGCTTAAGTCCGGCAGATACGCAGTATTTT.

The chain recombines TRBV9 with TRBJ2-5; 8 bases fit TRBD2. This CDR3 spans 15 amino acids. Germline CDR1 is SGDLS and CDR2 is YYNGEE. The ends lost 3 bases at V and 5 bases at J; junction bases unmatched: 9. CDR3 nucleotides: TGTGCCAGCAGCGGAGGGGGACTAGGACTGGAGACCCAGTACTTC. Amino acids: CASSGGGLGLETQYF.

The J gene is TRBJ2-7, the V gene TRBV10-3, with 12 bases aligning to TRBD2. The J segment lost 1 base and the V segment lost 7 bases, leaving 5 bases of the junction unmatched. The V gene's germline CDR1 is ENHRY and CDR2 SYGVKD. The CDR3 runs to 15 residues. The CDR3 DNA reads TGTGCCATCAATCAAGGACTAGCGGGATCCTACGAGCAGTACTTC. This codes for CAINQGLAGSYEQYF.

The V and J genes are TRBV19 and TRBJ2-5, with D maybe TRBD2 (5 bases). With 3 bases removed from V and 7 bases from J, the gap between germline ends came to 18 bases. This CDR3 region has 15 residues. The germline gives CDR1 LNHDA, CDR2 SQIVND (reference sequence). In nucleotides, the CDR3 is TGTGCCAGTAGTATTAGCAGCGGTACCGATGGGACCCAGTACTTC. This codes for CASSISSGTDGTQYF.